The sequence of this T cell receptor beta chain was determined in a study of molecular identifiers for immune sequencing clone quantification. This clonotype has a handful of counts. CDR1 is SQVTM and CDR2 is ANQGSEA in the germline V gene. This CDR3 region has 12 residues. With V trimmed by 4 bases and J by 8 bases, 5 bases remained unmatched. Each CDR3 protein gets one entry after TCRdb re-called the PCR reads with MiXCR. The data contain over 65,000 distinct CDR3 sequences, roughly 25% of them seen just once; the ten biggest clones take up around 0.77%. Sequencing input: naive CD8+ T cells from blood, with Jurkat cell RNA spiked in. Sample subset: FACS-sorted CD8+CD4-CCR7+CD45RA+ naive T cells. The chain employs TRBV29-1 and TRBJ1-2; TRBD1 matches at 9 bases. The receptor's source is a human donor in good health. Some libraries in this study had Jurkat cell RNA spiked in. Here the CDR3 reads CSVGGQGYGYTF. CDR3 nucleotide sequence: TGCAGCGTTGGGGGACAGGGATACGGCTACACCTTC.